This TCR beta chain was documented in a study of T-cell memory formation after mild COVID-19. For the study at large: TCR clusters showed largely donor specificity. Study-level findings and limits: CD4+ contracting clones lay mainly in CM and EM, CD8+ ones in EMRA. Clones that shrank (day 15 to 85) were balanced CD4/CD8, whereas later expanders leaned CD4+.

TCR alpha and TCR beta cDNA libraries carrying sample barcodes and UMIs were produced by 5'RACE using constant-segment primers. TCRdb redid the calling of the 5' RACE reads with MiXCR, one entry per CDR3 protein. The sample includes around 210,000 distinct CDR3 sequences, approximately 10% of them seen just once. This clonotype was counted a few times. Antigen: not known. Germline CDR1 reads SQVTM; CDR2 reads ANQGSEA. This CDR3 region has 14 residues. J lost 2 bases, V lost 8 bases, and 5 bases had no gene match. Sequencing used PBMCs or a T cell subset sorted from them (not recorded which). The chain couples TRBV29-1 to TRBJ2-3; 12 bases agree with TRBD2. This sequence was found in a young man who had mild COVID-19 (a few samples of this study predate the infection). Cell type and time point are not known. CDR3 sequence: CSSASGGVTDTQYF. CDR3 in DNA: TGCAGCTCGGCTAGCGGGGGGGTCACAGATACGCAGTATTTT.